This TCR beta chain is drawn from a study of identical twins. Points from the study as a whole: Fewer insertions marked abundant cord blood beta clonotypes; young adult naive trended weakly, memory not at all.

Template switching, a step in the protocol, added a universal primer site, and cDNA carried unique molecular identifiers. MiXCR was run by TCRdb on the 5' RACE reads, yielding one entry per CDR3 protein. The sample includes around 250,000 distinct CDR3 sequences, about 13% seen only once; the top ten take about 4.1%. Healthy Caucasians alone served as donors. The CDR3 spans 15 residues. Trimming took 3 bases from V and 6 from J, leaving 17 bases between them. Germline V lookup: CDR1 SGHKS, CDR2 YYEKEE (reference sequence). This clonotype came up many times. Antigen unknown. The data were also submitted as part of a second study, on yellow fever vaccine responses in identical twins. That source adds: Twins showed a vaccine T cell response that reportedly seemed partly convergent, partly personalized.

The chain combines TRBV5-5 with TRBJ2-3; D unclear. The sample comprised memory (CD45RO+) T cells sorted from blood. The sequence was collected from a woman younger than 35 in good health. The CDR3 coding sequence is TGTGCCAGCAGCTCCACTTCCCCCTCCCTCGATACGCAGTATTTT. Amino acid sequence: CASSSTSPSLDTQYF.